The 11 T cell receptor beta chains below all came from one sample that was sequenced in a study of T cells in Graves' hyperthyroidism and ophthalmopathy. TCR beta CDR3 region amplification was performed from RNA transcripts. Researchers ran a first-round RT-PCR on the TCR CDR3 using the HTBI primer set. TCRdb passed the multiplex PCR reads through MiXCR, listing each CDR3 protein once. The repertoire consists of 370,000 or so distinct CDR3 sequences, with around 25% occurring once and the leading ten covering less than 85%. The sample taken for sequencing was blood. Source of these receptors: a man aged 45-60 years with Graves' hyperthyroidism.

The rearrangement links TRBV28 to TRBJ1-6; possible D gene TRBD1, 5 bases. CDR1 is MDHEN and CDR2 is SYDVKM in the germline V gene. The V end lost 5 bases, the J end lost 7 bases, and 15 bases lay between the germline ends. This CDR3 is built from 15 residues. CDR3 bases: TGTGCCAGCAGTCGTCAGGGATCTGACAATTCACCCCTCCACTTT. It encodes CASSRQGSDNSPLHF.

With regard to this clonotype: A single base separates this from a much larger clone, so it may be a read error. For the CDR3, the DNA is TGTGCCAGCAGCTTGGGGGACAGGACCCTTGGCTGCACCTTC. As protein: CASSLGDRTLGCTF. The chain employs TRBV5-6 and TRBJ1-2, with 8 bases matching TRBD1. The CDR3 spans 14 residues. Germline lookup yields CDR1 SGHDT and CDR2 YYEEEE.

This clonotype was counted between two and nine times. The missing conserved phenylalanine or tryptophan at the end of this CDR3 makes a read error likely. The chain is built from TRBV4-2 and TRBJ2-7, with D unclear. Trimming took off 0 bases at V and 6 bases at J, with 3 bases between the two ends. Germline V gene data show CDR1 as LGHNA and CDR2 as YNFKEQ. The CDR3 contains 11 residues. This chain's CDR3 is CASSQECEQYL. In DNA form, the CDR3 reads TGTGCCAGCAGCCAAGAGTGCGAGCAGTACCTC.

This clonotype has only a few counts. The V call is TRBV7-2, the J call TRBJ1-1; D not certain. V shed 1 base and J shed 6 bases, with 6 bases lying between them. In germline, CDR1 is SGHTA, CDR2 FQGNSA. This CDR3 contains 12 residues. CDR3 coding DNA: TGTGCCAGCAGCTTAGTTTACGCTGAAGCTTTCTTT. Amino acids: CASSLVYAEAFF.

The V and J genes are TRBV5-1 and TRBJ2-5; the D is unclear. In germline, CDR1 is SGHRS, CDR2 YFSETQ. V gave up 0 bases and J gave up 2 bases, with 14 bases separating them. The CDR3 runs 16 residues. DNA of the CDR3: TGCGCCAGCAGCTTGGGGTTGTGGATGAGACAAGAGACCCAGTACTTC. Protein sequence: CASSLGLWMRQETQYF.

V gene TRBV7-9 combines with J gene TRBJ2-5; TRBD2 matches 10 bases. Unmatched junction bases numbered 8, after V lost 5 bases and J lost 2 bases. The CDR3 is 16 residues long. Germline lookup yields CDR1 SEHNR and CDR2 FQNEAQ (reference sequence). This CDR3 is CASSHGTSDYQETQYF. The DNA for the CDR3 is TGTGCCAGCAGCCACGGGACTAGCGACTATCAAGAGACCCAGTACTTC.

Concerning this clonotype itself: This may be a read error: a much more frequent sequence differs by one nucleotide. The chain carries TRBV30 and TRBJ2-2, with a possible D match to TRBD2 (6 bases). Per germline, CDR1 GTSNPN and CDR2 SVGIG (reference sequence). The CDR3 extends over 13 amino acids. The CDR3 protein is CAWNGVNTGGLFF. The CDR3 DNA reads TGTGCCTGGAACGGGGTGAACACCGGGGGGCTGTTTTTT. The variable domain in full, with the rest retrieved from reference TRBV30 and TRBJ2-2, is SQTIHQWPATLVQPVGSPLSLECTVEGTSNPNLYWYRQAAGRGLQLLFYSVGIGQISSEVPQNLSASRPQDRQFILSSKKLLLSDSGFYLCAWNGVNTGGLFFGEGSRLTVL.

This clonotype was counted a few times. V is TRBV7-8 and J is TRBJ2-2; 7 nucleotides align to TRBD2. The CDR3 has 19 amino acids. Germline lookup yields CDR1 SGHVS and CDR2 FQNEAQ. The V and J ends lost 5 bases and 0 bases, in that order; junction bases with no gene match: 15. Here the CDR3 DNA reads TGTGCCAGCAGCCGGTGGGGGGGGACCAGCGGGACGAACACCGGGGAGCTGTTTTTT. Its translation: CASSRWGGTSGTNTGELFF.

The rearrangement uses TRBV27 and TRBJ2-1; TRBD2 is a possible D gene (5 bases). Per the germline V gene, CDR1 is MNHEY and CDR2 is SMNVEV (reference sequence). Trimming shortened V by 5 bases and J by 6 bases, and 20 bases separated the two germline ends. The CDR3 totals 16 residues. CDR3 nucleotide sequence: TGTGCCAGCAGTCCCCAACTAGTCCGTCCCGGCAATGAGCAGTTCTTC. Encoded protein: CASSPQLVRPGNEQFF.

The gene calls are TRBV19 and TRBJ1-4; the D is unclear. The V end was cut by 0 bases, the J end by 8 bases, with 10 bases between. This CDR3 is built from 14 residues. Germline loops: CDR1 LNHDA, CDR2 SQIVND (reference sequence). CDR3 in amino acids: CASSIEAAGEKLFF. The CDR3 nucleotides read TGTGCCAGTAGTATAGAGGCGGCTGGCGAAAAACTGTTTTTT.

The V call is TRBV27, the J call TRBJ2-7; D remains ambiguous. The DNA end is more similar to TRBJ2-1, so the J call may be wrong. The CDR3 is 13 amino acids. Germline CDR1 and CDR2: MNHEY and SMNVEV (reference sequence). CDR3 nucleotide sequence: TGTGCCAGCAGTTTCTCGACCCTATACGAGCAGTTCTTC. Amino acid sequence: CASSFSTLYEQFF.